The subject of this entry is one T cell receptor beta chain. Some clones are missing from TCRdb's copy, which holds only in-frame ones; the method was immunoSEQ multiplex PCR. Found here are some 96,000 clones, approximately 94% of them singletons; the top ten hold about 1.2%. This specimen comes from a study of siplizumab effects on memory and regulatory T cells. The TCR was taken from a human donor in good health. Sample: non-Treg CD4+ T cells sorted from blood.

As DNA, the CDR3 is TGTGCCAGCAGCTTACATCCGGGGACTGAAGCTTTCTTT. Amino acid sequence: CASSLHPGTEAFF. This sequence joins TRBV7-3 and TRBJ1-1; no reliable D call. Germline values: CDR1 SGHTA, CDR2 FQGTGA. This CDR3 spans 13 amino acids. Trimming removed 2 bases at V and 5 bases at J, with 9 bases between.